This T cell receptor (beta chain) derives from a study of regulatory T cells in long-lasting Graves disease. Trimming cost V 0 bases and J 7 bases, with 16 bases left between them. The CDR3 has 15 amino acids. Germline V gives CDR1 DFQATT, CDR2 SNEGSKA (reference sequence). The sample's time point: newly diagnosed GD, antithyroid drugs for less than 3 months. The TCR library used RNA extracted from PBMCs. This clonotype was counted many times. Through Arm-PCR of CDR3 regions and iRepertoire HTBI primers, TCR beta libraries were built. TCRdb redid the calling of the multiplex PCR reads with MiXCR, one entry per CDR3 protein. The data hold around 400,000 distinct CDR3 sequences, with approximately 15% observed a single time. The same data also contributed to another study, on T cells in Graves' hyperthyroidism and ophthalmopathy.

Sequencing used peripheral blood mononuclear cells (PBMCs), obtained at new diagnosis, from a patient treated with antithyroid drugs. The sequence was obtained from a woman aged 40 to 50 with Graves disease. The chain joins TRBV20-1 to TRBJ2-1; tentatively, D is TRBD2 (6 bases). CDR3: CSARDLFASENEQFF. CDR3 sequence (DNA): TGCAGTGCTAGAGATCTGTTTGCTAGCGAGAATGAGCAGTTCTTC.